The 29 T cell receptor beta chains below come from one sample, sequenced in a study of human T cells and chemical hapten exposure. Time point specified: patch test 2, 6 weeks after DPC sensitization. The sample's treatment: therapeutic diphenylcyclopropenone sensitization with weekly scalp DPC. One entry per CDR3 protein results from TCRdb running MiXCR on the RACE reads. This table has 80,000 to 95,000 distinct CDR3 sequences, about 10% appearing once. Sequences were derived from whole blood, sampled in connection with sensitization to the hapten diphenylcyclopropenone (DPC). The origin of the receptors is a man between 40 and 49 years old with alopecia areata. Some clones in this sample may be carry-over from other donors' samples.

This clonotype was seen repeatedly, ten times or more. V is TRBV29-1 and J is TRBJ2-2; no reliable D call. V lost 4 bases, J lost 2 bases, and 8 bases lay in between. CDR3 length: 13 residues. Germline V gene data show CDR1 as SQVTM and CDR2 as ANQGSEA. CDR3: CSVAVGNTGELFF. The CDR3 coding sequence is TGCAGCGTTGCAGTCGGAAACACCGGGGAGCTGTTTTTT.

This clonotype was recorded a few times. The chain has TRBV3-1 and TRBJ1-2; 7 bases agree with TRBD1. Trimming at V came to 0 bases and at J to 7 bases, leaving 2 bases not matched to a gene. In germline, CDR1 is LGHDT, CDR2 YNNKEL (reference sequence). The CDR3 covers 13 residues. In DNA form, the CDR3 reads TGTGCCAGCAGCCAAGACAGGGGGTTTGGCTACACCTTC. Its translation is CASSQDRGFGYTF.

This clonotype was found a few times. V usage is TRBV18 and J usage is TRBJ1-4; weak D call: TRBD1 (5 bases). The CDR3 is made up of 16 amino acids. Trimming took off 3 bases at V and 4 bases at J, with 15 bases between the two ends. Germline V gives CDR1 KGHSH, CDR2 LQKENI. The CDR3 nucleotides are TGTGCCAGCTCACCGCCACGAGGGCAGGGTAATGAAAAACTGTTTTTT. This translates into CASSPPRGQGNEKLFF.

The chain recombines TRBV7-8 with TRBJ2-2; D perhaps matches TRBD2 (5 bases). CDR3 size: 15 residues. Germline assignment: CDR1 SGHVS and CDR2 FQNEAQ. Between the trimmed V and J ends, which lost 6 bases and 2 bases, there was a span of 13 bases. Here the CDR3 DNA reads TGTGCCAGCAGACTCGGACTTTCCAACACCGGGGAGCTGTTTTTT. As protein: CASRLGLSNTGELFF.

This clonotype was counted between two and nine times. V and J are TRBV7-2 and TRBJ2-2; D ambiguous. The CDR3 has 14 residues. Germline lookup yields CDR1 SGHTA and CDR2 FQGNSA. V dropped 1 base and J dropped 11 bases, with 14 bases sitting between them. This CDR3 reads CASSLDSPDGELFF. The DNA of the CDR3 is TGTGCCAGCAGCTTAGACAGCCCTGACGGTGAGCTGTTTTTT.

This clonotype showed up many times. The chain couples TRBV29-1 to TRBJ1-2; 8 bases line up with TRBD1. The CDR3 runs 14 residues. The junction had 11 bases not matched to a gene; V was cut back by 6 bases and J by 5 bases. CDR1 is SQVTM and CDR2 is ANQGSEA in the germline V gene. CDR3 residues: CSVPAGTGVYGYTF. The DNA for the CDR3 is TGCAGCGTACCAGCCGGGACAGGAGTTTATGGCTACACCTTC.

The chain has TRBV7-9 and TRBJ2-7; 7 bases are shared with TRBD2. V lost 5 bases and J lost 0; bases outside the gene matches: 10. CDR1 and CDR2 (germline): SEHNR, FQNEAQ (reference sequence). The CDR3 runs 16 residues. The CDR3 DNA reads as TGTGCCAGCAGCCGATTTACTAGCGAATCCTCCTACGAGCAGTACGTC. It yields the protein CASSRFTSESSYEQYV.

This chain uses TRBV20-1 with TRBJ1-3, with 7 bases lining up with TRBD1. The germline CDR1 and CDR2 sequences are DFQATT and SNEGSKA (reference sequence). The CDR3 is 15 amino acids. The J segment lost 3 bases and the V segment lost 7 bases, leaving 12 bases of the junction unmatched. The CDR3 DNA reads TGCAGTGTCCCCGATTGGGACAGTGGTGGAAACACCATATATTTT. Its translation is CSVPDWDSGGNTIYF.

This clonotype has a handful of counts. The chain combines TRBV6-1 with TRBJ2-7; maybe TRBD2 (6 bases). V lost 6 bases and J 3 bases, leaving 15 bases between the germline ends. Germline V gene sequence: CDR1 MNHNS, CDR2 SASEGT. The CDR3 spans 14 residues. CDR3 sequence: CASRAGTSLYEQYV. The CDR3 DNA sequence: TGTGCCAGCAGGGCAGGGACTTCCCTCTACGAGCAGTACGTC.

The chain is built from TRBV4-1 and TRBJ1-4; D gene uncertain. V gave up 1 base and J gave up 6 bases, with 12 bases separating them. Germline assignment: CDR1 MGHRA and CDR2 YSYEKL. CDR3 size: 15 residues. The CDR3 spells CASSQGSTPYEKLFF. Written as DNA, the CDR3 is TGCGCCAGCAGCCAAGGGTCGACCCCTTATGAAAAACTGTTTTTT.

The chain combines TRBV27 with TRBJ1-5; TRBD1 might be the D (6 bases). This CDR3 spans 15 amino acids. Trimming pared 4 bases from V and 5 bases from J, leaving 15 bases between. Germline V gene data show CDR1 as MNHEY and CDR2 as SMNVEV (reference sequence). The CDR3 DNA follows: TGTGCCAGCAGTTATACCGCCAGGGGCGATCAGCCCCAGCATTTT. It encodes CASSYTARGDQPQHF.

The CDR3 is CASSESWGNEQFF. CDR3 DNA: TGTGCCAGCAGTGAATCTTGGGGCAATGAGCAGTTCTTC. V gene TRBV25-1 combines with J gene TRBJ2-1; no reliable D call. Germline CDR1 and CDR2: MGHDK and SYGVNS. The CDR3 is made up of 13 amino acids. Trimming pared 1 base from V and 6 bases from J, leaving 7 bases between.

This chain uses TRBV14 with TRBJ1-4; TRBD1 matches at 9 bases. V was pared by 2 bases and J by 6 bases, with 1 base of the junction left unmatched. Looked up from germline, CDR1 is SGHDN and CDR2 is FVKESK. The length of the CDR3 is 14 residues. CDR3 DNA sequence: TGTGCCAGCAGCCAATGGACAGGGGATGAAAAACTGTTTTTT. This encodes CASSQWTGDEKLFF.

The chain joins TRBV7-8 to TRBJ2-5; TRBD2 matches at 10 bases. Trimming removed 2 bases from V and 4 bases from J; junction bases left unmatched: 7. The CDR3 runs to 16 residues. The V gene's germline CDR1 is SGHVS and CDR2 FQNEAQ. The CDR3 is CASSLLAGVEGETQYF. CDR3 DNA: TGTGCCAGCAGCTTACTAGCGGGAGTGGAGGGAGAGACCCAGTACTTC.

The CDR3 reads CASSLAEVGTYEQYF. The DNA of the CDR3 is TGCGCCAGCAGCTTGGCCGAAGTCGGGACCTACGAGCAGTACTTC. V gene TRBV5-1 combines with J gene TRBJ2-7; a possible D gene is TRBD2 (5 bases). V lost 0 bases, J lost 2 bases, and 12 bases lay in between. The CDR3 length is 15 residues. Looked up from germline, CDR1 is SGHRS and CDR2 is YFSETQ.

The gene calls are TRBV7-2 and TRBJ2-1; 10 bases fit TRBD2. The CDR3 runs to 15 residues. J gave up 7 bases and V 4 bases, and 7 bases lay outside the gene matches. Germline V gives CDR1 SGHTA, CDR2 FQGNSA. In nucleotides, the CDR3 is TGTGCCAGCAGCTCACCTAGCGGGAGTAGAAATGAGCAGTTCTTC. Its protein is CASSSPSGSRNEQFF.

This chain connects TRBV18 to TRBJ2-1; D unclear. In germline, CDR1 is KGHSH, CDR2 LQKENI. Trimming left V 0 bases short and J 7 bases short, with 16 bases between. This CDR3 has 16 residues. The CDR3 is CASSPPELRMWNEQFF. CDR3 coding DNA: TGTGCCAGCTCACCACCGGAGCTTAGGATGTGGAATGAGCAGTTCTTC.

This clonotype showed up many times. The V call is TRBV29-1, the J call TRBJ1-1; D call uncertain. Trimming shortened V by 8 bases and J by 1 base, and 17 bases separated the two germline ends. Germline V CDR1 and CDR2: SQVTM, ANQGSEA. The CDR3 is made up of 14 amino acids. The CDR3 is CSSADGRRNTEAFF. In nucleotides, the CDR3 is TGCAGCTCCGCGGACGGAAGAAGGAACACTGAAGCTTTCTTT.

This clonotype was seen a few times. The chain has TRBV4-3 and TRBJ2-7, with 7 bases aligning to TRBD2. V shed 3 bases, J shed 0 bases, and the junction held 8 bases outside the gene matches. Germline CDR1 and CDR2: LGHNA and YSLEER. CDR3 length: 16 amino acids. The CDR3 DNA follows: TGCGCCAGCAGCCACTACGGACTAGGCGTCTCCTACGAGCAGTACGTC. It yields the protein CASSHYGLGVSYEQYV.

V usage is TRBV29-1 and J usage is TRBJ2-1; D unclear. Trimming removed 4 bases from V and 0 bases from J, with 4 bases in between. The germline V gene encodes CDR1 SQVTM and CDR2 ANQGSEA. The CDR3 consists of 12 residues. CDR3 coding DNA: TGCAGCGTTGGCGGCTCCTACAATGAGCAGTTCTTC. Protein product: CSVGGSYNEQFF.

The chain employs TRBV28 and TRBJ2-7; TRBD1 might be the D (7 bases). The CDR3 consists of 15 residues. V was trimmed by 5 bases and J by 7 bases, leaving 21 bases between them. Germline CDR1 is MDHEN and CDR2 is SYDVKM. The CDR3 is CASSPGGQGDGEQYF. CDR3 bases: TGTGCCAGCAGTCCAGGGGGGCAGGGGGATGGGGAGCAGTACTTC.

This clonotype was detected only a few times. The CDR3 protein is CASSEGVYEQYF. The CDR3 DNA sequence: TGTGCCAGCAGTGAAGGTGTCTACGAGCAGTACTTC. This rearrangement joins TRBV7-2 to TRBJ2-7, with unresolved D. CDR3 length: 12 amino acids. Germline CDR1 and CDR2: SGHTA and FQGNSA. Trimming took off 6 bases at V and 3 bases at J, with 9 bases between the two ends.

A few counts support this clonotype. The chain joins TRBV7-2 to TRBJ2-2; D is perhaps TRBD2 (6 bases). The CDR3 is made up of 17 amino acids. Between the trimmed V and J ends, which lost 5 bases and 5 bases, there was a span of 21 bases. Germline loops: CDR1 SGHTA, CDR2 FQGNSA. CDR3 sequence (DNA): TGTGCCAGCAGCCCCCCAAGCGGCGGGACGGTAACCGGGGAGCTGTTTTTT. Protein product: CASSPPSGGTVTGELFF.

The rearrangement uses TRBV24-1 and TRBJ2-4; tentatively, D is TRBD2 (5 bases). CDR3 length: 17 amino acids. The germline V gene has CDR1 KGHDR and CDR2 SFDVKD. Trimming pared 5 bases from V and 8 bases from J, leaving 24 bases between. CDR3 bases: TGTGCCACCAGTGGACCCACCCCGGGGAGCAATCCGGACATTCAGTACTTC. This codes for CATSGPTPGSNPDIQYF.

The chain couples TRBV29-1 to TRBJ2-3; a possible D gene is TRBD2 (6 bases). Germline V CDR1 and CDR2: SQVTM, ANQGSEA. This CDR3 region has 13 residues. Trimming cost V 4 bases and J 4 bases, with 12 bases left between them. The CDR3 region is CSVVSGAADTQYF. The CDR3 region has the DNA TGCAGCGTTGTATCGGGAGCGGCAGATACGCAGTATTTT.

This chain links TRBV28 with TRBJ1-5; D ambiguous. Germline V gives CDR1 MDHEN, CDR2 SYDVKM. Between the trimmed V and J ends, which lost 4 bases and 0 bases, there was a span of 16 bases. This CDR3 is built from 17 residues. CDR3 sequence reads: CASSSRRGIISNQPQHF. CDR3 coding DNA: TGTGCCAGCAGTTCCCGTCGAGGAATAATTAGCAATCAGCCCCAGCATTTT.

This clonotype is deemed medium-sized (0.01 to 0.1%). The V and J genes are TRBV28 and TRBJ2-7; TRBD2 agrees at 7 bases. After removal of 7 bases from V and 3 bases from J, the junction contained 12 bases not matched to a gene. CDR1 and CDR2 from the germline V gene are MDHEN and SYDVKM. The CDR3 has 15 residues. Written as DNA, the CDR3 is TGTGCCAGCACCGACCGGGACTACGGTATCTACGAGCAGTACTTC. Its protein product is CASTDRDYGIYEQYF.

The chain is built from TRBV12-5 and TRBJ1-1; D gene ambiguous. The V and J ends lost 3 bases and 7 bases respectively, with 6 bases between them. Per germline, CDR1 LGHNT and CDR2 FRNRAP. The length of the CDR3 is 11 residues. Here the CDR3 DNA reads TGTGCTAGTGGTTTTTGGAGTGAAGCTTTCTTT. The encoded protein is CASGFWSEAFF.

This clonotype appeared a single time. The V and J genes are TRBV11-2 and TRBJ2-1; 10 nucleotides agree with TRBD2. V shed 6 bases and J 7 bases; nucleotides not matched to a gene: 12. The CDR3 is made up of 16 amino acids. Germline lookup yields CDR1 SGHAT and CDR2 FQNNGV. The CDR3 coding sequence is TGTGCCAGCAGTCTCCAAGCGGGAGGGCCGTTAAATGAGCAGTTCTTC. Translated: CASSLQAGGPLNEQFF. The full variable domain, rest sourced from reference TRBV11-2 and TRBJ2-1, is EAGVAQSPRYKIIEKRQSVAFWCNPISGHATLYWYQQILGQGPKLLIQFQNNGVVDDSQLPKDRFSAERLKGVDSTLKIQPAKLEDSAVYLCASSLQAGGPLNEQFFGPGTRLTVL.